This T cell receptor beta chain was captured by sequencing in a study of control samples from healthy donors and cancer patients. CDR3 size: 12 residues. Germline loops: CDR1 MNHEY, CDR2 SVGAGI. V lost 7 bases, J lost 3 bases, and 10 bases lay in between. This table comes from immunoSEQ multiplex PCR, and its TCRdb copy is limited to in-frame clones, with some not included. The table lists approximately 220,000 clones, 85% to 95% of them singletons. The gene calls are TRBV6-5 and TRBJ2-7; tentatively, D is TRBD1 (6 bases). Input material: blood. The receptor's source is a man aged 50 or older in good health. CDR3 in DNA: TGTGCCAGCAAGGACAGAGGCTACGAGCAGTACGTC. As protein: CASKDRGYEQYV.